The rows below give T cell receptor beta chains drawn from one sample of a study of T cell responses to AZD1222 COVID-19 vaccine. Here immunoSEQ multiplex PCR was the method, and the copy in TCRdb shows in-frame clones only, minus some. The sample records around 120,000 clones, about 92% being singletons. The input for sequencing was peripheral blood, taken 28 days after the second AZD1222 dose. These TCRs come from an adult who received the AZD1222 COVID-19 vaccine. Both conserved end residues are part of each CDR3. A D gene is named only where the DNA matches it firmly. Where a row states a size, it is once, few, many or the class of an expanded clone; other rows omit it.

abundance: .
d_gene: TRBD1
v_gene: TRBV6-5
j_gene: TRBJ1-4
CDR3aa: CASSDRGLEKLFF
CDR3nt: TGTGCCAGTTCAGACAGGGGGCTTGAAAAACTGTTTTTT

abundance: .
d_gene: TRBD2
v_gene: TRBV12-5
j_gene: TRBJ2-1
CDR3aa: CASGAGGSSYNEQFF
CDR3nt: TGTGCTAGTGGTGCGGGAGGAAGCTCCTACAATGAGCAGTTCTTC

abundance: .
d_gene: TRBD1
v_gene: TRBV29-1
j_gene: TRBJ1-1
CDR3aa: CSVVGSDRGTEAFF
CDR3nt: TGCAGCGTTGTTGGGTCAGACAGGGGGACTGAAGCTTTCTTT

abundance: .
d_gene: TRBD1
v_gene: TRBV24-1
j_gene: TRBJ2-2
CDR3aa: CATSDIVPGTASELFF
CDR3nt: TGTGCCACCAGTGACATAGTGCCCGGGACAGCCTCCGAGCTGTTTTTT

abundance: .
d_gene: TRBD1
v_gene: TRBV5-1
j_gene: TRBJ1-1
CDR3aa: CASSFRGQNTEAFF
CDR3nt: TGCGCCAGCAGCTTCAGGGGGCAGAACACTGAAGCTTTCTTT

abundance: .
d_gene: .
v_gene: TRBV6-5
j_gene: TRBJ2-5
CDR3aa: CASRRSVGRETQYF
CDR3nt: TGTGCCAGCAGGCGATCTGTGGGCCGGGAGACCCAGTACTTC

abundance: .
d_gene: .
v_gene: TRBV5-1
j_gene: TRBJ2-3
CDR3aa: CASSSVGDTQYF
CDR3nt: TGCGCCAGCAGTTCCGTGGGGGATACGCAGTATTTT

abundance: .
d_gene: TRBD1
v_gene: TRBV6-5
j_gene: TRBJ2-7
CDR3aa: CASSRTGSSYEQYF
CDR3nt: TGTGCCAGCAGCCGGACAGGGAGCTCCTACGAGCAGTACTTC

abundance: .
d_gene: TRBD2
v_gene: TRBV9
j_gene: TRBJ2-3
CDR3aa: CASSVGGLVGDTQYF
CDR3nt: TGTGCCAGCAGCGTGGGAGGGCTAGTCGGGGATACGCAGTATTTT

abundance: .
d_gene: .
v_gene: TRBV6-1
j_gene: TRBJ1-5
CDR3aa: CASSEDRGIQPQHF
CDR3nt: TGTGCCAGCAGTGAAGATCGAGGGATCCAGCCCCAGCATTTT

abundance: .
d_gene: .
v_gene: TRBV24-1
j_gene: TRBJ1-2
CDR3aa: CATRLDYGYTF
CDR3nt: TGTGCCACCAGATTGGATTATGGCTACACCTTC

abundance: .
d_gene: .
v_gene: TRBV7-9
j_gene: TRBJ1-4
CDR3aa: CASSFGATNEKLFF
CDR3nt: TGTGCCAGCAGCTTCGGAGCAACTAATGAAAAACTGTTTTTT

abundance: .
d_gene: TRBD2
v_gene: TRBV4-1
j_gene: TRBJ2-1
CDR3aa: CASSQLAGGLYNEQFF
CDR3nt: TGCGCCAGCAGCCAACTAGCGGGGGGTCTCTACAATGAGCAGTTCTTC

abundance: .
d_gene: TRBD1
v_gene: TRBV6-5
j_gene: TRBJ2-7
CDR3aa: CASSLGQGYHEQYF
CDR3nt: TGTGCCAGCAGTTTGGGACAGGGGTACCACGAGCAGTACTTC

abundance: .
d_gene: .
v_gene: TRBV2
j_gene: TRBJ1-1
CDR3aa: CAGGQNFEAFF
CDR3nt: TGTGCCGGTGGACAAAACTTTGAAGCTTTCTTT

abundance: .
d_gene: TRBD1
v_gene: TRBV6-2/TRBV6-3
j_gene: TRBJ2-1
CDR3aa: CASSYQGVGYNEQFF
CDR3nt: TGTGCCAGCAGTTACCAGGGGGTGGGTTACAATGAGCAGTTCTTC

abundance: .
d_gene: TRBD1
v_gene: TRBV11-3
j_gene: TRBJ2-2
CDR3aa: CASSLYGQGHTGELFF
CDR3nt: TGTGCCAGCAGCCTATATGGACAGGGACACACCGGGGAGCTGTTTTTT

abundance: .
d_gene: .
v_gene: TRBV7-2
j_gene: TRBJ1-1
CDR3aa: CASSLMGGSEAFF
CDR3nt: TGTGCCAGCAGCTTAATGGGGGGAAGCGAAGCTTTCTTT

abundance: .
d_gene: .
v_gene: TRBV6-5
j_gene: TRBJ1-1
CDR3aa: CASSFTTGLNTEAFF
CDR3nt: TGTGCCAGCAGCTTTACCACAGGGTTGAACACTGAAGCTTTCTTT

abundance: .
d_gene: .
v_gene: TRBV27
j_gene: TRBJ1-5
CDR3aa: CASSLTSGINQPQHF
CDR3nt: TGTGCCAGCAGTTTAACGTCGGGGATCAACCAGCCCCAGCATTTT

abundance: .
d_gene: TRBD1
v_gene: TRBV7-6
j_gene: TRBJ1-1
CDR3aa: CASSWDRNTEAFF
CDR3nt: TGTGCCAGCAGCTGGGACAGGAACACTGAAGCTTTCTTT

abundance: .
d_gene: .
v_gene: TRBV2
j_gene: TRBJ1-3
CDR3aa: CASSRGPSGNTIYF
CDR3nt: TGTGCCAGCAGTAGAGGACCCTCTGGAAACACCATATATTTT

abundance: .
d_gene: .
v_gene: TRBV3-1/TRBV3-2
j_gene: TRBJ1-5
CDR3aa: CASSQDRGIGQPQHF
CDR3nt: TGTGCCAGCAGCCAAGATAGAGGGATCGGTCAGCCCCAGCATTTT

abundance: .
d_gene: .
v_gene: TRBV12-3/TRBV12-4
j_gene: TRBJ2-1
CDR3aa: CASSSLNEQFF
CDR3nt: TGTGCCAGCAGTTCCCTCAATGAGCAGTTCTTC

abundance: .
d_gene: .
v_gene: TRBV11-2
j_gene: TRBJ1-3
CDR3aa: CASSLDRGLSGNTIYF
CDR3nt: TGTGCCAGCAGCTTAGACAGGGGACTTTCTGGAAACACCATATATTTT

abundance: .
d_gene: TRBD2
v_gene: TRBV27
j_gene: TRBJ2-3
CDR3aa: CASSQMTSGGADTQYF
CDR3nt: TGTGCCAGCAGCCAAATGACTAGCGGGGGTGCAGATACGCAGTATTTT

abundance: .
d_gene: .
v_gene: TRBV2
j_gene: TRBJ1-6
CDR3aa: CASSESGAINNSPLHF
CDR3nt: TGTGCCAGCAGTGAATCCGGGGCGATCAATAATTCACCCCTCCACTTT

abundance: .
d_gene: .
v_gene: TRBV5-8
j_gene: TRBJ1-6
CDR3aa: CATPRGTYNSPLHF
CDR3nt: TGTGCCACCCCGCGGGGAACCTATAATTCACCCCTCCACTTT

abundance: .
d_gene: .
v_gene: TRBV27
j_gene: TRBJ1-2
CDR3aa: CASSFRGAPMDYGYTF
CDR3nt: TGTGCCAGCAGTTTCCGGGGGGCACCGATGGACTATGGCTACACCTTC

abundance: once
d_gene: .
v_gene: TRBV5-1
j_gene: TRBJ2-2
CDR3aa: CASSYGGSVDTGELFF
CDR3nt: TGCGCCAGCAGCTATGGGGGTAGCGTGGACACCGGGGAGCTGTTTTTT

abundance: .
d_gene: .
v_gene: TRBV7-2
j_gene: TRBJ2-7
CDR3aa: CASSLEALANIYEQYF
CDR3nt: TGTGCCAGCAGCTTAGAGGCCCTAGCGAATATCTACGAGCAGTACTTC

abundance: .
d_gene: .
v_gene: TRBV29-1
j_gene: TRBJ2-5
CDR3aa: CSVEVSETQYF
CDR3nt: TGCAGCGTTGAGGTTTCAGAGACCCAGTACTTC

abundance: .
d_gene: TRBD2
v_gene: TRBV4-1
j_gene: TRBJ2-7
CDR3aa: CASSQVLSGNTYEQYF
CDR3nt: TGCGCCAGCAGCCAAGTTCTAAGCGGGAACACCTACGAGCAGTACTTC

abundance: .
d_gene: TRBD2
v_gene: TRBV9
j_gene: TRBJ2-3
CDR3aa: CASSVSAGGVTDTQYF
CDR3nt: TGTGCCAGCAGCGTATCCGCGGGAGGGGTCACAGATACGCAGTATTTT

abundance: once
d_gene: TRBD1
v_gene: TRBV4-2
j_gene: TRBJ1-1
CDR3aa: CASSPGQVNTEAFF
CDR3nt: TGTGCCAGCAGCCCGGGACAGGTTAACACTGAAGCTTTCTTT

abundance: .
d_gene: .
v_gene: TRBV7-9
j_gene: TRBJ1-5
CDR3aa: CASSTGHPNQPQHF
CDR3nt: TGTGCCAGCAGCACGGGACACCCCAATCAGCCCCAGCATTTT

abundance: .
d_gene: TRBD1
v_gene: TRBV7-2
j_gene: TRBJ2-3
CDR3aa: CASRTGVGSDTQYF
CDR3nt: TGTGCCAGCAGGACAGGGGTCGGCTCAGATACGCAGTATTTT

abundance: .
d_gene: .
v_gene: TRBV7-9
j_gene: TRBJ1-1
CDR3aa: CASRTMNTEAFF
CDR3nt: TGTGCCAGCAGGACGATGAACACTGAAGCTTTCTTT

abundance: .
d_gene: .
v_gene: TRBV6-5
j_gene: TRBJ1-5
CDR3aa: CASSYGPGNQPQHF
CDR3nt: TGTGCCAGCAGTTACGGTCCAGGAAATCAGCCCCAGCATTTT

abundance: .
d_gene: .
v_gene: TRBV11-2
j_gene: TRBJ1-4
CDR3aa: CASSATGSRGEKLFF
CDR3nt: TGTGCCAGCAGCGCTACAGGGAGTAGAGGGGAAAAACTGTTTTTT

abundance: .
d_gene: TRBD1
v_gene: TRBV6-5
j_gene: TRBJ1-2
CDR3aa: CATFAWDRGHYTF
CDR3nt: TGTGCCACCTTCGCATGGGACAGGGGACACTACACCTTC

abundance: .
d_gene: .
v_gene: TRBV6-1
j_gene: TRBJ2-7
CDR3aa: CASSENRYYEQYF
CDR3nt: TGTGCCAGCAGTGAAAACCGCTACTACGAGCAGTACTTC

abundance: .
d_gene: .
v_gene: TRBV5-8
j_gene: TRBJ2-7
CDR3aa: CASSLGFGTTYEQYF
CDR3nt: TGTGCCAGCAGCTTGGGGTTCGGGACAACCTACGAGCAGTACTTC

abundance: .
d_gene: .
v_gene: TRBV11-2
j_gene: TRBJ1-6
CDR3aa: CASSFAYRGLNNSPLHF
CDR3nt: TGTGCCAGCAGCTTTGCGTATAGGGGTCTTAATAATTCACCCCTCCACTTT

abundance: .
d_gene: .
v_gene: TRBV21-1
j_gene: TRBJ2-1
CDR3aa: CASSARTSGGTVTPYNEQFF
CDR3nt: TGTGCCAGCAGCGCCCGGACTAGCGGGGGTACCGTCACCCCCTACAATGAGCAGTTCTTC

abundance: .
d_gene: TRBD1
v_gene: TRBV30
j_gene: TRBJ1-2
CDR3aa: CASDRAYGYTF
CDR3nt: TGTGCCAGTGACAGGGCCTATGGCTACACCTTC

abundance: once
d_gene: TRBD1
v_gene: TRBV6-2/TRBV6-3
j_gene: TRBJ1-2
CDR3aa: CASSYRPGQGHYGYTF
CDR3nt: TGTGCCAGCAGTTACCGGCCCGGACAGGGACACTATGGCTACACCTTC

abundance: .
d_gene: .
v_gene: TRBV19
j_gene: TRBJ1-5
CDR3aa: CASSPWGEASNQPQHF
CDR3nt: TGTGCCAGTAGTCCATGGGGCGAGGCGAGCAATCAGCCCCAGCATTTT

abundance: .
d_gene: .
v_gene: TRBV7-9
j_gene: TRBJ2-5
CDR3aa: CASSLEVETQYF
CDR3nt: TGTGCCAGCAGCCTAGAGGTCGAGACCCAGTACTTC

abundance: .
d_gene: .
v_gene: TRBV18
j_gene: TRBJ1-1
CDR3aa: CASSPPEGKAFF
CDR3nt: TGTGCCAGCTCACCACCGGAAGGGAAGGCTTTCTTT

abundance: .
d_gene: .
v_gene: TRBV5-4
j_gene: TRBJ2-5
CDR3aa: CASREQGGKETQYF
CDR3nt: TGTGCCAGCAGGGAACAGGGAGGCAAAGAGACCCAGTACTTC

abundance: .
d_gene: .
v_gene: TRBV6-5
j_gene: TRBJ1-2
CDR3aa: CASSYSGTATNYGYTF
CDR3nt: TGTGCCAGCAGTTACTCCGGGACTGCTACTAACTATGGCTACACCTTC